This T cell receptor beta chain appears in the sequencing data of a study of cytomegalovirus exposure and HLA in healthy donors. General observations from the study: A later analysis by the authors found several of the most significant clusters apparently linked to common viral pathogens. High sensitivity and specificity were reportedly achieved when the classifier diagnosed cytomegalovirus status. Certain sequence variants were highly shared and formed a cluster, and this cluster was likely a sequencing artifact. A later analysis found TCR association rates differed by HLA locus, highest for DRB1 and lowest for HLA-C.

This CDR3 region has 16 residues. Germline loops: CDR1 MGHRA, CDR2 YSYEKL. V dropped 0 bases and J dropped 7 bases, with 16 bases sitting between them. This PCR relied on a set of 60 Vbeta primers and 13 Jbeta primers. Only in-frame clones appear in the TCRdb table, and some are missing; sequencing was by immunoSEQ multiplex PCR. Here the sample spans some 120,000 clones, around 74% being singletons. As to this clone: As yet, its antigen is unknown.

This sequence originates from a woman aged 18-29 years in good health and CMV-seronegative. The chain employs TRBV4-1 and TRBJ2-1; D remains unclear. Material: PBMCs. This chain's CDR3 is CASSQDNPASGNEQFF. In DNA form, the CDR3 reads TGCGCCAGCAGCCAAGATAATCCAGCGAGTGGGAATGAGCAGTTCTTC.